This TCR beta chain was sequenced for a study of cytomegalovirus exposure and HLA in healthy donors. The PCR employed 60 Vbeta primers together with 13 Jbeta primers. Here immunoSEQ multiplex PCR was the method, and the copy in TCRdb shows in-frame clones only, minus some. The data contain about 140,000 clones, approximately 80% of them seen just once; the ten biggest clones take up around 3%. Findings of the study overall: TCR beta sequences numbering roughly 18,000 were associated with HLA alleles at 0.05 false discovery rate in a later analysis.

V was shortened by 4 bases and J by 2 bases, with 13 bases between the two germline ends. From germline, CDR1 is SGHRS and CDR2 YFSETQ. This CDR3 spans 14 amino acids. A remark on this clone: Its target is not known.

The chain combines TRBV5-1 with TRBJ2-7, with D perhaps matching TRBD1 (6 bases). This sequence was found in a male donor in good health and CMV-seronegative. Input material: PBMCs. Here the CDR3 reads CASSRSTGTYEQYF. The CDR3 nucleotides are TGCGCCAGCAGCAGATCGACAGGTACCTACGAGCAGTACTTC. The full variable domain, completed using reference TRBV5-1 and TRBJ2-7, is KAGVTQTPRYLIKTRGQQVTLSCSPISGHRSVSWYQQTPGQGLQFLFEYFSETQRNKGNFPGRFSGRQFSNSRSEMNVSTLELGDSALYLCASSRSTGTYEQYFGPGTRLTVT.